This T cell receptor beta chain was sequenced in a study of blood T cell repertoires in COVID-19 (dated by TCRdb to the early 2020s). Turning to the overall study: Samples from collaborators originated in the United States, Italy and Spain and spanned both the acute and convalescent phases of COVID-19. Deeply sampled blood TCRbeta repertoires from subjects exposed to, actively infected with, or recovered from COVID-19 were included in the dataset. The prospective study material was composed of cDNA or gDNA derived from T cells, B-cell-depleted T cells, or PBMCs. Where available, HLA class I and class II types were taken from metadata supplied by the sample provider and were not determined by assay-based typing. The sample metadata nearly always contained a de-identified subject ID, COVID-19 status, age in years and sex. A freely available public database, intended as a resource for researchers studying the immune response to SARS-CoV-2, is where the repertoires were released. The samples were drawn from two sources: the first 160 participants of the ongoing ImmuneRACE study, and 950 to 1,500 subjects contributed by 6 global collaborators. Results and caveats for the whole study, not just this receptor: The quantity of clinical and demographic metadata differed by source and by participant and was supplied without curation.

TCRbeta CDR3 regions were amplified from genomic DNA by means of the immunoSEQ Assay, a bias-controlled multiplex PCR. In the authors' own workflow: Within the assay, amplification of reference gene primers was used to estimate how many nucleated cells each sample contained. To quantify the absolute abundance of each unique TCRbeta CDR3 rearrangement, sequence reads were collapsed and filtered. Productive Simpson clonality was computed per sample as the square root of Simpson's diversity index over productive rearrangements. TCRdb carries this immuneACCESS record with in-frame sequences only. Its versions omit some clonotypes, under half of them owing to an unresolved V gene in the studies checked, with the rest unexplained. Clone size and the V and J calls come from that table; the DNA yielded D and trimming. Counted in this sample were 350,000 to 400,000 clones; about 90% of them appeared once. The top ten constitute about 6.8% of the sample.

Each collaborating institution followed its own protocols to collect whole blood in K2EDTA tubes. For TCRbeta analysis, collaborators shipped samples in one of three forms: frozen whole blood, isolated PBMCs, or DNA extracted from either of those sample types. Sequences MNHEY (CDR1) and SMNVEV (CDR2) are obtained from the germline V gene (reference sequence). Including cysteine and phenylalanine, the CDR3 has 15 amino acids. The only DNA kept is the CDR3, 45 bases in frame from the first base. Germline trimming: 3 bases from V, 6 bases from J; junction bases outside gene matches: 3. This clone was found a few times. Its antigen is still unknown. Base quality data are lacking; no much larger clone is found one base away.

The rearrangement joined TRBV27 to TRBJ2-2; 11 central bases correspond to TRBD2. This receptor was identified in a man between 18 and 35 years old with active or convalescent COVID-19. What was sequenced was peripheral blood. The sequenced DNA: TGTGCCAGCAGTTTCTCTAGCGGGGGGTCCGGGGAGCTGTTTTTT. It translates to CASSFSSGGSGELFF.